Listed below are T cell receptor beta chains from one sample, sequenced in a study of cytomegalovirus exposure and HLA in healthy donors. Measured with immunoSEQ multiplex PCR; TCRdb has only the in-frame clones, and not every one. This table holds some 330,000 clones, 86% found once. The sequenced material came from PBMCs. These receptors were taken from a woman between 18 and 29 years old in good health and CMV-seronegative. The CDR3 runs from the conserved cysteine through the conserved F or W. The D gene is left open where the match is weak. Size values are once, few and many counts, or a class for expanded clones, and some rows have none.

CDR3: CASRPFRDRVYNEQFF
DNA: TGTGCCAGCAGACCATTTCGGGACAGGGTTTACAATGAGCAGTTCTTC
J: TRBJ2-1
V: TRBV7-9
size: many
D: TRBD1

CDR3: CAGQGISYEQYF
DNA: TGTGCCGGACAGGGGATTTCCTACGAGCAGTACTTC
J: TRBJ2-7
V: TRBV2
size: -
D: TRBD1

CDR3: CASSTGETQYF
DNA: TGTGCCAGCAGCACAGGGGAGACCCAGTACTTC
J: TRBJ2-5
V: TRBV7-9
size: -
D: -

CDR3: CASSLTLGLAPSDEQFF
DNA: TGTGCCAGCAGCTTAACGTTGGGACTAGCCCCCTCCGATGAGCAGTTCTTC
J: TRBJ2-1
V: TRBV7-3
size: -
D: TRBD2

CDR3: CASSLGGGYEQYF
DNA: TGTGCCAGCAGCTTGGGAGGGGGCTACGAGCAGTACTTC
J: TRBJ2-7
V: TRBV5-6
size: -
D: -

CDR3: CSVDGGANTGELFF
DNA: TGCAGCGTTGACGGCGGTGCGAACACCGGGGAGCTGTTTTTT
J: TRBJ2-2
V: TRBV29-1
size: -
D: -

CDR3: CASSVGSGNTGELFF
DNA: TGTGCCAGCAGCGTCGGTAGCGGGAACACCGGGGAGCTGTTTTTT
J: TRBJ2-2
V: TRBV9
size: -
D: -

CDR3: CASSPWGGPGETQYF
DNA: TGCGCCAGCAGCCCGTGGGGCGGCCCCGGGGAGACCCAGTACTTC
J: TRBJ2-5
V: TRBV5-1
size: once
D: -

CDR3: CATSRAQGFQPQHF
DNA: TGTGCCACCAGCAGGGCCCAGGGTTTTCAGCCCCAGCATTTT
J: TRBJ1-5
V: TRBV15
size: -
D: -

CDR3: CASSQVEYTQYF
DNA: TGTGCCAGCAGCCAAGTTGAGTATACGCAGTATTTT
J: TRBJ2-3
V: TRBV14
size: -
D: -

CDR3: CASSRTGGLHTRGTTDTQYF
DNA: TGTGCCAGCAGCCGCACGGGGGGACTACACACTCGCGGAACCACAGATACGCAGTATTTT
J: TRBJ2-3
V: TRBV7-3
size: -
D: TRBD2

CDR3: CSAALFSGSYNEQFF
DNA: TGCAGCGCAGCCCTCTTTAGCGGGAGTTACAATGAGCAGTTCTTC
J: TRBJ2-1
V: TRBV29-1
size: -
D: TRBD2

CDR3: CASSLAGGRPDTQYF
DNA: TGTGCCAGCAGTCTAGCGGGAGGGCGCCCAGATACGCAGTATTTT
J: TRBJ2-3
V: TRBV25-1
size: -
D: TRBD2

CDR3: CASGFQNEQFF
DNA: TGTGCCAGCGGCTTTCAGAATGAGCAGTTCTTC
J: TRBJ2-1
V: TRBV7-2
size: -
D: -

CDR3: CASSQGGAGVDNEQFF
DNA: TGTGCCAGCAGCCAAGGTGGAGCGGGAGTGGACAATGAGCAGTTCTTC
J: TRBJ2-1
V: TRBV14
size: -
D: TRBD2

CDR3: CASSLIGGIEKLFF
DNA: TGCGCCAGCAGCTTGATTGGAGGGATTGAAAAACTGTTTTTT
J: TRBJ1-4
V: TRBV5-1
size: -
D: -

CDR3: CASSRDKAGANVLTF
DNA: TGTGCCAGCAGCCGCGACAAAGCTGGGGCCAACGTCCTGACTTTC
J: TRBJ2-6
V: TRBV28
size: -
D: -

CDR3: CASSLESGGGETQYF
DNA: TGTGCCAGCAGCTTAGAGTCAGGGGGAGGAGAGACCCAGTACTTC
J: TRBJ2-5
V: TRBV7-6
size: -
D: -

CDR3: CASSQDAGNYEQYF
DNA: TGCGCCAGCAGCCAAGATGCAGGGAACTACGAGCAGTACTTC
J: TRBJ2-7
V: TRBV4-1
size: -
D: -

CDR3: CASSLSTTGELFF
DNA: TGTGCCAGCAGTTTATCTACCACCGGGGAGCTGTTTTTT
J: TRBJ2-2
V: TRBV28
size: -
D: -

CDR3: CASLPRDRLYEQYF
DNA: TGTGCCAGCCTCCCCCGGGACAGGCTATACGAGCAGTACTTC
J: TRBJ2-7
V: TRBV28
size: -
D: TRBD1

CDR3: CASSEPPGQGGGYTF
DNA: TGCGCCAGCAGCGAACCTCCGGGACAGGGAGGTGGCTACACCTTC
J: TRBJ1-2
V: TRBV5-1
size: -
D: TRBD1

CDR3: CASSSSRTGGGQETQYF
DNA: TGCGCCAGCAGCTCGTCACGGACAGGGGGCGGTCAAGAGACCCAGTACTTC
J: TRBJ2-5
V: TRBV5-1
size: -
D: TRBD1

CDR3: CASSPLAGQANTGELFF
DNA: TGTGCCAGCAGCCCACTTGCGGGACAGGCGAACACCGGGGAGCTGTTTTTT
J: TRBJ2-2
V: TRBV7-9
size: once
D: TRBD1

CDR3: CASRLAQVLNEQYF
DNA: TGTGCAAGTCGCTTAGCCCAGGTCCTAAACGAGCAGTACTTC
J: TRBJ2-7
V: TRBV12-2
size: -
D: -

CDR3: CASSVWEFGYNEQFF
DNA: TGTGCCAGCAGCGTATGGGAGTTCGGCTACAATGAGCAGTTCTTC
J: TRBJ2-1
V: TRBV9
size: once
D: -

CDR3: CASKMGEVHYEQYF
DNA: TGTGCCAGCAAAATGGGGGAGGTACACTACGAGCAGTACTTC
J: TRBJ2-7
V: TRBV6-4
size: -
D: -

CDR3: CASSLMGLAKNEQFF
DNA: TGTGCCAGCAGCTTGATGGGACTAGCTAAGAATGAGCAGTTCTTC
J: TRBJ2-1
V: TRBV5-4
size: once
D: TRBD2

CDR3: CASSHSRDRANTGELFF
DNA: TGCGCCAGCAGCCATTCACGGGACAGAGCGAACACCGGGGAGCTGTTTTTT
J: TRBJ2-2
V: TRBV4-1
size: -
D: TRBD1

CDR3: CASSRTLTGGPEAFF
DNA: TGTGCCAGCTCACGGACGCTAACAGGGGGCCCTGAAGCTTTCTTT
J: TRBJ1-1
V: TRBV18
size: -
D: TRBD1

CDR3: CASSRWTGGKLFF
DNA: TGTGCCAGCAGTCGGTGGACAGGCGGGAAACTGTTTTTT
J: TRBJ1-4
V: TRBV6-5
size: -
D: TRBD1

CDR3: CARSLVRDSTMNTEAFF
DNA: TGTGCCAGAAGCTTGGTGAGGGACAGTACTATGAACACTGAAGCTTTCTTT
J: TRBJ1-1
V: TRBV7-5
size: -
D: -

CDR3: CASSLAGALDDEQFF
DNA: TGTGCCAGCAGTTTGGCGGGAGCCCTTGACGATGAGCAGTTCTTC
J: TRBJ2-1
V: TRBV28
size: -
D: TRBD2

CDR3: CASSRLAASYEQYF
DNA: TGTGCCAGCAGCCGACTAGCGGCCTCCTACGAGCAGTACTTC
J: TRBJ2-7
V: TRBV6-5
size: -
D: TRBD2

CDR3: CASTPGDNEQFF
DNA: TGTGCCAGCACCCCGGGGGACAATGAGCAGTTCTTC
J: TRBJ2-1
V: TRBV2
size: -
D: -

CDR3: CASSLRGRTTSYEQYF
DNA: TGTGCCAGCAGCTTGAGGGGCAGGACCACATCCTACGAGCAGTACTTC
J: TRBJ2-7
V: TRBV5-4
size: -
D: -

CDR3: CASSKLGLPYEQYF
DNA: TGTGCCAGTAGCAAACTAGGATTACCCTACGAGCAGTACTTC
J: TRBJ2-7
V: TRBV19
size: -
D: -

CDR3: CASSLERGWGRGTDTQYF
DNA: TGTGCCAGCAGCTTAGAAAGGGGCTGGGGCAGAGGCACAGATACGCAGTATTTT
J: TRBJ2-3
V: TRBV11-2
size: -
D: -

CDR3: CASSHARNMNTEAFF
DNA: TGCGCCAGCAGCCACGCCAGGAACATGAACACTGAAGCTTTCTTT
J: TRBJ1-1
V: TRBV4-1
size: -
D: -

CDR3: CSVDREGIGNTIYF
DNA: TGCAGCGTTGATCGTGAGGGAATTGGAAACACCATATATTTT
J: TRBJ1-3
V: TRBV29-1
size: -
D: -

CDR3: CASSDVGRQAQWEKLFF
DNA: TGTGCCAGCAGCGACGTGGGTCGACAGGCTCAATGGGAAAAACTGTTTTTT
J: TRBJ1-4
V: TRBV7-8
size: -
D: -

CDR3: CASSLNGLETQYF
DNA: TGTGCCAGCAGCTTAAACGGGTTAGAGACCCAGTACTTC
J: TRBJ2-5
V: TRBV7-9
size: -
D: -

CDR3: CASSQEGLAGVGRTGELFF
DNA: TGCGCCAGCAGCCAAGAAGGACTAGCGGGAGTTGGTCGCACCGGGGAGCTGTTTTTT
J: TRBJ2-2
V: TRBV4-3
size: -
D: TRBD2

CDR3: CASSRGQGAQYF
DNA: TGTGCCAGCAGCCGCGGTCAGGGCGCGCAGTACTTC
J: TRBJ2-7
V: TRBV4-2
size: few
D: -

CDR3: CASRRTATNTGELFF
DNA: TGTGCCAGCAGGAGGACAGCGACGAACACCGGGGAGCTGTTTTTT
J: TRBJ2-2
V: TRBV7-2
size: few
D: -

CDR3: CASSLEGRGRAAEQYF
DNA: TGTGCCAGCAGTTTAGAAGGTCGCGGGAGGGCTGCCGAGCAGTACTTC
J: TRBJ2-7
V: TRBV27
size: -
D: TRBD2